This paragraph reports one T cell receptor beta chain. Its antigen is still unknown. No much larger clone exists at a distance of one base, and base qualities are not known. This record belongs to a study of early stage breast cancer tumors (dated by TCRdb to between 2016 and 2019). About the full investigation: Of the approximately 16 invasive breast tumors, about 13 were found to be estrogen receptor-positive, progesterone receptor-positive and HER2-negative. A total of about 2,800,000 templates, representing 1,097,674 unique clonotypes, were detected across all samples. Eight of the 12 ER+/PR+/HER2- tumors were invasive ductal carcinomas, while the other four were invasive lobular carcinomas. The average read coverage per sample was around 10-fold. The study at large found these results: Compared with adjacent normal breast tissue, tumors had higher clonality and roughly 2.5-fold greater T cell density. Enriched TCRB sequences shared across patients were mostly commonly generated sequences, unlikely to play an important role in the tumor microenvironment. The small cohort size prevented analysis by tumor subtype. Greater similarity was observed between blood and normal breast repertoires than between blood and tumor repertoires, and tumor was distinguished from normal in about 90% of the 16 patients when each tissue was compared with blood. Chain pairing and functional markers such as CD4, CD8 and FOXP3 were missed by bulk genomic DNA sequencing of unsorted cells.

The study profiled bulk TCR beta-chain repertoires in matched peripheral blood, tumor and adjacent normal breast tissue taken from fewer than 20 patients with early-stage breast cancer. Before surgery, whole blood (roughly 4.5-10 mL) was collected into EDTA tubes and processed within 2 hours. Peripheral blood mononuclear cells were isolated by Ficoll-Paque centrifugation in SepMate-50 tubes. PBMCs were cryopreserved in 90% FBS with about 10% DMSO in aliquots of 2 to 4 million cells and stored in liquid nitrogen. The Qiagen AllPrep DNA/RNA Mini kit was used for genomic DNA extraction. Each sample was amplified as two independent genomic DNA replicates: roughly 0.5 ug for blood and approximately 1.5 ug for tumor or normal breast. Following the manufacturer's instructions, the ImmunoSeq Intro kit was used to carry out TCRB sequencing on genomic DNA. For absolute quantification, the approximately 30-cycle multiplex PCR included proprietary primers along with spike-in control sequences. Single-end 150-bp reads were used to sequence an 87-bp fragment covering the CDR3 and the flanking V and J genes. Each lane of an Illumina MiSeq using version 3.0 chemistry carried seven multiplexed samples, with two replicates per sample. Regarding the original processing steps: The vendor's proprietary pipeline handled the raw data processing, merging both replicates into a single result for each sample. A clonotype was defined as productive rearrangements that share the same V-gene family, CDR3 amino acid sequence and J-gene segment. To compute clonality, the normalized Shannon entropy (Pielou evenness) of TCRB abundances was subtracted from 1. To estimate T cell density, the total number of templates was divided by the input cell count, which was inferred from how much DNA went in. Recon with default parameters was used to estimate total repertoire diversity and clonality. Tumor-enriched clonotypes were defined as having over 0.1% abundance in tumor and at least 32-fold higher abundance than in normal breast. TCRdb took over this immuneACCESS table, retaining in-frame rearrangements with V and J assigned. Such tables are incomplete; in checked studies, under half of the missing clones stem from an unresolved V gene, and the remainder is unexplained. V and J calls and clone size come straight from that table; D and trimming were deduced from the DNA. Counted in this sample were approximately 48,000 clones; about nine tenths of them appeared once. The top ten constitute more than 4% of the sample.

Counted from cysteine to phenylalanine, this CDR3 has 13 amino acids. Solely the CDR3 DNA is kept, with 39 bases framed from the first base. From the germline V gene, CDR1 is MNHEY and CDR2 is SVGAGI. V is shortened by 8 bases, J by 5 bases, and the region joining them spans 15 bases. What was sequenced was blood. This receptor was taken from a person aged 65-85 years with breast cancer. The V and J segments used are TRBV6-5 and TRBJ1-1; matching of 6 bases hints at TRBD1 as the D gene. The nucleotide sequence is TGTGCCAGCTCCGGGGGGCGCGGAACTGAAGCTTTCTTT. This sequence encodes CASSGGRGTEAFF.